This TCR beta chain was profiled in a study of blood T cells in healthy people across ages. The CDR3 consists of 15 residues. Germline V gene lookup returns CDR1 SGHTA and CDR2 FQGNSA. A remark on this clonotype: An end of the junction does not agree with germline; a read error may underlie this.

Next came a second PCR, run for about 7 to 12 cycles, which used a sample-barcoded 5' primer along with a J-beta primer mix. TCRdb called the 5' RACE reads again in MiXCR, with one record for every CDR3 protein. The sample lists 700,000 to 800,000 distinct CDR3 sequences; around 40% were seen once. The sample comprised blood. The source of this sequence is a woman in her sixties in good health. The rearrangement uses TRBV7-2 and TRBJ2-1; 9 bases agree with TRBD2. DNA of the CDR3: TGTGACAGCAGCTTAGTGGCGGGGGGGACAGATACGCAGTTCTTC. Translation: CDSSLVAGGTDTQFF.